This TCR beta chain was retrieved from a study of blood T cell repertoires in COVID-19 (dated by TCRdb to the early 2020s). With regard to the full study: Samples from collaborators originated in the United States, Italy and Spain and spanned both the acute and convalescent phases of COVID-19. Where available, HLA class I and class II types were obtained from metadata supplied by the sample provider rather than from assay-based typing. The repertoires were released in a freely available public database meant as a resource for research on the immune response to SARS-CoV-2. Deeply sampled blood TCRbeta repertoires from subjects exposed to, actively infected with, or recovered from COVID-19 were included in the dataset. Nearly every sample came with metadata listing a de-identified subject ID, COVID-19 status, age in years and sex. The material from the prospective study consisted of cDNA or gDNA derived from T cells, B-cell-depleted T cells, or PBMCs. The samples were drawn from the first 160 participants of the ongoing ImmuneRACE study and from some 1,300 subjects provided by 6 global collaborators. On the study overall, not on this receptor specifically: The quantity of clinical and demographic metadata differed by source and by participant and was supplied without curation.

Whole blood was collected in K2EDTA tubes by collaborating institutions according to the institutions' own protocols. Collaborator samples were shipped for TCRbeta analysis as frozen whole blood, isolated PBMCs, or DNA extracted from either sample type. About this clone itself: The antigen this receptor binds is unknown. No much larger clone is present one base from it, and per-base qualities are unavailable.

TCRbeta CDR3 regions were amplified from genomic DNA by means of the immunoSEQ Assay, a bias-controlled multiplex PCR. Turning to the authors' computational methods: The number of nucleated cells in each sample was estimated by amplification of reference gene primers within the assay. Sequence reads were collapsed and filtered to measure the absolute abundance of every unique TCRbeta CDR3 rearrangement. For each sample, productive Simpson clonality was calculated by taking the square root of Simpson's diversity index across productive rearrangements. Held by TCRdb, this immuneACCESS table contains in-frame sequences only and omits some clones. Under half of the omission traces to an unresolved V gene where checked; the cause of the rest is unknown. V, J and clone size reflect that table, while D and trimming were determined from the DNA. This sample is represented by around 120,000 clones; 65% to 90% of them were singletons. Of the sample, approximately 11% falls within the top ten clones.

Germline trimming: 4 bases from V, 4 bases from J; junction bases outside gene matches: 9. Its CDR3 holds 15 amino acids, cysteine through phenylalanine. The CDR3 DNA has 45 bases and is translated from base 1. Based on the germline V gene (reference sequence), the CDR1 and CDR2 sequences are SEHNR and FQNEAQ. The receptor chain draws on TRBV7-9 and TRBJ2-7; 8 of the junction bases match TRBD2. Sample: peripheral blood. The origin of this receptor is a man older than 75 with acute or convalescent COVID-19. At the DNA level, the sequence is TGTGCCAGCAGCTCGGTCCCGGGGGGGGGTTACGAGCAGTACTTC. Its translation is CASSSVPGGGYEQYF.